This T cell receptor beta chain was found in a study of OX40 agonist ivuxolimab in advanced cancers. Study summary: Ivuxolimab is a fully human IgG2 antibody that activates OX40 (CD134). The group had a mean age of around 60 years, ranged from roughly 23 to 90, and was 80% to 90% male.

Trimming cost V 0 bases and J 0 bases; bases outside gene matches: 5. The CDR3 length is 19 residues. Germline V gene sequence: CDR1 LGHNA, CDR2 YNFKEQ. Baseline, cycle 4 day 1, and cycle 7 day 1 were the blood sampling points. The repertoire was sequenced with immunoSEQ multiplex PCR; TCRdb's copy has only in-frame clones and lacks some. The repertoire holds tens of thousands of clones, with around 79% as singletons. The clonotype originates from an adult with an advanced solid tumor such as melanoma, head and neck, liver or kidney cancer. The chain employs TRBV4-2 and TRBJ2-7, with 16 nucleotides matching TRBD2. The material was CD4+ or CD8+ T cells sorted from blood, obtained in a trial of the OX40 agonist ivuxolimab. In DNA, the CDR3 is TGTGCCAGCAGCCAAGAAAGGGGACTAGCGGGAGGGCCCTCCTACGAGCAGTACTTC. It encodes CASSQERGLAGGPSYEQYF.